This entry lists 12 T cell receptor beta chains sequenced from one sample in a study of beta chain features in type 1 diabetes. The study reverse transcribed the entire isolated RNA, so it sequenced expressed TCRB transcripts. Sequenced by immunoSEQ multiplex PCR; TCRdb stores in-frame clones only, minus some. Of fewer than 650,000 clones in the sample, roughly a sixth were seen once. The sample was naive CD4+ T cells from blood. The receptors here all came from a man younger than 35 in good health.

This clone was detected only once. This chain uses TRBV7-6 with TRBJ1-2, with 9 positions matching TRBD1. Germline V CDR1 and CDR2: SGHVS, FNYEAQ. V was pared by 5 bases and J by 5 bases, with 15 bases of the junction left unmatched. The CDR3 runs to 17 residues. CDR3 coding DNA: TGTGCCAGCAGCCCCCAGGGACAGGGCGATTTAGGGTATGGCTACACCTTC. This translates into CASSPQGQGDLGYGYTF.

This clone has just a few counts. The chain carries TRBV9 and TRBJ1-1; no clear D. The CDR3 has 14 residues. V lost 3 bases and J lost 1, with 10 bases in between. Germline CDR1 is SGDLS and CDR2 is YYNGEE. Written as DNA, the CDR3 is TGTGCCAGCAGCGGTCGGAGGGAGAACACTGAAGCTTTCTTT. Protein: CASSGRRENTEAFF.

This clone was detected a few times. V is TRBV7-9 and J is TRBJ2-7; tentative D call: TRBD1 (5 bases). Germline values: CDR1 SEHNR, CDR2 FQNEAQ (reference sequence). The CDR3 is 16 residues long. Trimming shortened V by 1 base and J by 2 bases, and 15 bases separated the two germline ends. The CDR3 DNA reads TGTGCCAGCAGCTTAGTCCGGACACCTGATACCTACGAGCAGTACTTC. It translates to CASSLVRTPDTYEQYF.

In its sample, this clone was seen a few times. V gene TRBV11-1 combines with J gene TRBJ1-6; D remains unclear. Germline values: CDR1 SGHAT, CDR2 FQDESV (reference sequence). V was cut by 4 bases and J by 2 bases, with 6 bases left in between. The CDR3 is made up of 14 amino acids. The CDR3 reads CASSSGAYNSPLHF. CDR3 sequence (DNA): TGTGCCAGCAGCTCGGGAGCCTATAATTCACCCCTCCACTTT.

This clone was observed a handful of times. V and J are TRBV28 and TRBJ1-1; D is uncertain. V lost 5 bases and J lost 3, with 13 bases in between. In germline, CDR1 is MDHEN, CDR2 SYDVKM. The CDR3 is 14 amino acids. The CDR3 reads CASSTTPSDTEAFF. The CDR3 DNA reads TGTGCCAGCAGTACGACTCCCTCGGACACTGAAGCTTTCTTT.

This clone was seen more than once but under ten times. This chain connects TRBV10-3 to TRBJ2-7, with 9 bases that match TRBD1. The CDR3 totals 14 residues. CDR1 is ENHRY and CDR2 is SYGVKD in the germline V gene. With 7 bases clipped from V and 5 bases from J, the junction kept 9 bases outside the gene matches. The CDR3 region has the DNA TGTGCCATCAATCCGGGACAGGGTGTCCACGAGCAGTACTTC. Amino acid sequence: CAINPGQGVHEQYF.

The CDR3 loop reads CASSEGGQGSEKLFF. In nucleotides, the CDR3 is TGTGCCAGCAGTGAAGGGGGCCAGGGGAGTGAAAAACTGTTTTTT. V and J are TRBV2 and TRBJ1-4; TRBD1 is a possible D gene (6 bases). The CDR3 runs 15 residues. The germline V gene has CDR1 SNHLY and CDR2 FYNNEI. Trimming pared 1 base from V and 7 bases from J, leaving 13 bases between.

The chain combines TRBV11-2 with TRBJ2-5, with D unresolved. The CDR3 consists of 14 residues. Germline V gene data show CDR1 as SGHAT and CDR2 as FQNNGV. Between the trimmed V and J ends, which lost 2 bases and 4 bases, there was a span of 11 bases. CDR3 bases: TGTGCCAGCAGCTTAAAACAGTTTAGAGAGACCCAGTACTTC. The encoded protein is CASSLKQFRETQYF.

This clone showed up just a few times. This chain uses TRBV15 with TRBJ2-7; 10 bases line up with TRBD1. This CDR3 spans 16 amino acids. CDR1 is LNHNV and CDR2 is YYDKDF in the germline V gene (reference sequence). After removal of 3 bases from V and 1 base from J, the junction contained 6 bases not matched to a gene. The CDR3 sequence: CATSRVRDRGSYEQYF. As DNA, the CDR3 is TGTGCCACCAGCAGGGTCCGGGACAGGGGTTCCTACGAGCAGTACTTC.

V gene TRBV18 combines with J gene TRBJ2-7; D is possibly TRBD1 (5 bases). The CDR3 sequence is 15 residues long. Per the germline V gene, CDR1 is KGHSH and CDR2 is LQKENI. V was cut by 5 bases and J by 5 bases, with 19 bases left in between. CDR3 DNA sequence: TGTGCCAGCTCAGCCTCCCAGGGTAAAGGTAACGAGCAGTACTTC. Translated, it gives CASSASQGKGNEQYF. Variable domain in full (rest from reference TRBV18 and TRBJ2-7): NAGVMQNPRHLVRRRGQEARLRCSPMKGHSHVYWYRQLPEEGLKFMVYLQKENIIDESGMPKERFSAEFPKEGPSILRIQQVVRGDSAAYFCASSASQGKGNEQYFGPGTRLTVT.

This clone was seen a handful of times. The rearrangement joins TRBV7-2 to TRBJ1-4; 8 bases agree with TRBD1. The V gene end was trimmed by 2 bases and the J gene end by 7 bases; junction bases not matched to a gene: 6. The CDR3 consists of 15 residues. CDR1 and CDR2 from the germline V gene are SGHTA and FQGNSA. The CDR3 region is CASSLSGTGREKLFF. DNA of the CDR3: TGTGCCAGCAGCTTATCCGGGACAGGCCGTGAAAAACTGTTTTTT.

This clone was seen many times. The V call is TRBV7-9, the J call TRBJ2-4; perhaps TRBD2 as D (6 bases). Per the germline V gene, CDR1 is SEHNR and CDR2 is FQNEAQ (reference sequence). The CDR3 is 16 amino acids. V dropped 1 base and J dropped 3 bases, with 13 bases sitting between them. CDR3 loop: CASSLGIAENKNIQYF. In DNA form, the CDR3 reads TGTGCCAGCAGCTTAGGAATAGCGGAAAACAAAAACATTCAGTACTTC. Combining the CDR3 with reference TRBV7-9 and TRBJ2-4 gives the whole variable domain DTGVSQNPRHKITKRGQNVTFRCDPISEHNRLYWYRQTLGQGPEFLTYFQNEAQLEKSRLLSDRFSAERPKGSFSTLEIQRTEQGDSAMYLCASSLGIAENKNIQYFGAGTRLSVL.